This entry concerns a single T cell receptor (beta chain). The entry originates in a study of T cell changes during pregnancy in multiple sclerosis. The CDR3 totals 13 residues. The germline CDR1 and CDR2 sequences are SQVTM and ANQGSEA. Unmatched junction bases numbered 5, after V lost 5 bases and J lost 4 bases. Only in-frame clones appear in the TCRdb table, and some are missing; sequencing was by immunoSEQ multiplex PCR. The table lists fewer than 20,000 clones, around 90% of them singletons. The rearrangement joins TRBV29-1 to TRBJ2-3; 8 bases fit TRBD2. This TCR derives from a female donor in good health, enrolled as a control in a pregnancy study. The sample was CD4+ T cells from peripheral blood mononuclear cells, taken in the first trimester of pregnancy. The CDR3 sequence: CSVRAGAADTQYF. CDR3 sequence (DNA): TGCAGCGTTCGAGCGGGAGCGGCAGATACGCAGTATTTT.